A single sample gave rise to the 30 T cell receptor beta chains below, sequenced in a study of blood T cell repertoires in COVID-19. This table comes from immunoSEQ multiplex PCR, and its TCRdb copy is limited to in-frame clones, with some not included. The profile shows roughly 13,000 clones, about 92% of them singletons. Sequenced: peripheral blood. The receptors come from a human donor in a cohort sampled during active COVID-19.

The J gene is TRBJ2-4, the V gene TRBV6-2 or TRBV6-3; TRBD1 agrees at 7 bases. Germline V gene sequence: CDR1 MNHEY, CDR2 SVGEGT. The CDR3 covers 15 residues. With V trimmed by 5 bases and J by 5 bases, 9 bases remained unmatched. CDR3 sequence reads: CASSKTGTVENIQYF. Written as DNA, the CDR3 is TGTGCCAGCAGTAAAACCGGGACAGTCGAAAACATTCAGTACTTC.

The V call is TRBV13, the J call TRBJ2-3; 11 nucleotides align to TRBD2. This CDR3 has 15 amino acids. CDR1 and CDR2 from the germline V gene are PRHDT and FYEKMQ (reference sequence). J gave up 5 bases and V 5 bases, and 6 bases lay outside the gene matches. In DNA form, the CDR3 reads TGTGCCAGCAGCCAGGCACTAGCGGGAGAAGATACGCAGTATTTT. As protein: CASSQALAGEDTQYF.

The chain couples TRBV19 to TRBJ2-5, with a weak D call TRBD2 (7 bases). The V end was cut by 0 bases, the J end by 4 bases, with 15 bases between. CDR1 LNHDA and CDR2 SQIVND come from the germline V gene (reference sequence). CDR3 length equals 16 residues. The CDR3 nucleotides read TGTGCCAGTAGTATAGATGTGGGGAGGGGGGCAGAGACCCAGTACTTC. Translated: CASSIDVGRGAETQYF. Supplemented by reference TRBV19 and TRBJ2-5, the full variable domain reads DGGITQSPKYLFRKEGQNVTLSCEQNLNHDAMYWYRQDPGQGLRLIYYSQIVNDFQKGDIAEGYSVSREKKESFPLTVTSAQKNPTAFYLCASSIDVGRGAETQYFGPGTRLLVL.

V gene TRBV28 combines with J gene TRBJ2-7, with a weak D call TRBD2 (5 bases). V was cut by 5 bases and J by 2 bases, with 13 bases left in between. There are 14 residues in the CDR3. The germline V gene has CDR1 MDHEN and CDR2 SYDVKM. The CDR3 nucleotides are TGTGCCAGCAGTCCCACTAGGGTTCCCTACGAGCAGTACTTC. This gives the protein CASSPTRVPYEQYF.

The rearrangement uses TRBV5-1 and TRBJ2-1; tentative D call: TRBD1 (5 bases). Germline CDR1 is SGHRS and CDR2 is YFSETQ. Trimming stripped 3 bases from V and 2 bases from J, with 12 bases between. The CDR3 sequence is 15 residues long. Here the CDR3 reads CASSSAQGPYNEQFF. The CDR3 DNA follows: TGCGCCAGCAGCTCAGCCCAGGGCCCCTACAATGAGCAGTTCTTC.

This chain joins TRBV6-2 or TRBV6-3 and TRBJ2-3; TRBD2 might be the D (6 bases). Germline CDR1 and CDR2: MNHEY and SVGEGT. V lost 2 bases and J lost 5, with 14 bases in between. The length of the CDR3 is 15 residues. Written as DNA, the CDR3 is TGTGCCAGCAGTTACCGGACGGGGGAGCGAGATACGCAGTATTTT. Translated, it gives CASSYRTGERDTQYF.

This clone was counted once. The chain is built from TRBV11-2 and TRBJ2-7, with D perhaps TRBD1 (6 bases). The V end was cut by 5 bases, the J end by 2 bases, with 16 bases between. Germline CDR1 and CDR2: SGHAT and FQNNGV. The CDR3 contains 15 residues. The CDR3 bases are TGTGCCAGCAGCCCGACAGGATACAACACCTACGAGCAGTACTTC. This gives the protein CASSPTGYNTYEQYF.

This clone occurred once. The rearrangement joins TRBV4-3 to TRBJ2-1; a possible D gene is TRBD2 (5 bases). V was pared by 0 bases and J by 6 bases, with 12 bases between. CDR3 size: 15 residues. Germline CDR1 and CDR2: LGHNA and YSLEER. The CDR3 DNA reads as TGCGCCAGCAGCCAAGATAGGACTGGATTCAATGAGCAGTTCTTC. It specifies CASSQDRTGFNEQFF.

The chain links TRBV7-2 to TRBJ2-5, with 13 bases aligning to TRBD2. Trimming took 1 base from V and 0 from J; bases not matched to a gene: 8. CDR1 and CDR2 (germline): SGHTA, FQGNSA. The length of the CDR3 is 19 residues. The CDR3 region has the DNA TGTGCCAGCAGCTTAGGGGGGACTAGCGGGATAAAGTACCAAGAGACCCAGTACTTC. It yields the protein CASSLGGTSGIKYQETQYF.

J is TRBJ2-7 and V is TRBV11-1, with 11 bases lining up with TRBD2. The CDR3 is 16 amino acids. Germline loops: CDR1 SGHAT, CDR2 FQDESV (reference sequence). Losses at the gene ends were 5 bases for V and 3 bases for J; bases not matched to a gene: 9. The CDR3 DNA reads TGTGCCAGCAGCCCCTACGGGACTAGCGGACTCTACGAGCAGTACTTC. Amino acids: CASSPYGTSGLYEQYF.

The V gene is TRBV7-9, the J gene TRBJ2-1; 7 nucleotides match TRBD2. This CDR3 contains 17 residues. V shed 5 bases and J 14 bases; nucleotides not matched to a gene: 24. CDR1 is SEHNR, CDR2 FQNEAQ, per germline (reference sequence). In nucleotides, the CDR3 is TGTGCCAGCAGCACCACGTGGGCGGGAGTCAGGTCGGGTAGTGAGTTCTTC. Its translation is CASSTTWAGVRSGSEFF.

This chain connects TRBV25-1 to TRBJ1-2, with TRBD1 matching 9 bases. V was pared by 4 bases and J by 5 bases, with 11 bases of the junction left unmatched. The CDR3 contains 16 residues. Per germline, CDR1 MGHDK and CDR2 SYGVNS. The CDR3 loop reads CASSASGQGKRYGYTF. As DNA, the CDR3 is TGTGCCAGCAGTGCATCCGGACAGGGGAAGAGGTATGGCTACACCTTC.

The chain joins TRBV7-2 to TRBJ2-7; D is unresolved. With 5 bases removed from V and 4 bases from J, the gap between germline ends came to 12 bases. The germline gives CDR1 SGHTA, CDR2 FQGNSA. The CDR3 is 13 residues long. The CDR3 is CASSAPSGYEQYF. In DNA form, the CDR3 reads TGTGCCAGCAGCGCACCCTCAGGATACGAGCAGTACTTC.

The chain combines TRBV5-4 with TRBJ1-2; 7 bases line up with TRBD1. The CDR3 contains 11 residues. After removal of 3 bases from V and 10 bases from J, the junction contained 3 bases not matched to a gene. The germline V gene encodes CDR1 SGHNT and CDR2 YYREEE (reference sequence). CDR3 sequence reads: CASSSTGAYTF. The CDR3, as DNA: TGTGCCAGCAGCTCCACAGGGGCCTACACCTTC.

CDR3 protein: CASSPSLGRSLYEQYF. In DNA form, the CDR3 reads TGTGCCAGCAGCCCTAGTTTGGGGAGGAGTTTATACGAGCAGTACTTC. The chain joins TRBV5-5 to TRBJ2-7; D is perhaps TRBD2 (6 bases). This CDR3 has 16 residues. V was trimmed by 4 bases and J by 4 bases, leaving 21 bases between them. CDR1 SGHKS and CDR2 YYEKEE come from the germline V gene (reference sequence).

The V gene is TRBV19, the J gene TRBJ1-5, with 9 bases aligning to TRBD1. In germline, CDR1 is LNHDA, CDR2 SQIVND (reference sequence). The CDR3 has 16 residues. With V trimmed by 4 bases and J by 1 base, 5 bases remained unmatched. CDR3 residues: CASSRKDRGSNQPQHF. CDR3 bases: TGTGCCAGTAGTAGGAAGGACAGGGGCAGCAATCAGCCCCAGCATTTT.

This clone has only one observation. The CDR3 sequence: CSVETSGRAHEQYF. DNA for the CDR3: TGCAGCGTTGAAACTAGCGGGAGGGCCCACGAGCAGTACTTC. V gene TRBV29-1 combines with J gene TRBJ2-7, with TRBD2 matching 13 bases. V trimming: 2 bases; J trimming: 5 bases; junction bases outside the gene matches: 3. Germline values: CDR1 SQVTM, CDR2 ANQGSEA. The length of the CDR3 is 14 residues.

This chain joins TRBV28 and TRBJ2-7; TRBD2 might be the D (5 bases). This CDR3 contains 12 residues. Germline V gives CDR1 MDHEN, CDR2 SYDVKM. The V and J ends lost 3 bases and 10 bases respectively, with 13 bases between them. The CDR3 DNA sequence: TGTGCCAGCAGTTTGGGGAGACAAGTTCAGTACTTC. Protein product: CASSLGRQVQYF.

The chain has TRBV5-6 and TRBJ1-2; 8 bases match TRBD1. From germline, CDR1 is SGHDT and CDR2 YYEEEE. Trimming took 4 bases from V and 6 from J; bases not matched to a gene: 5. The CDR3 extends over 13 amino acids. The CDR3 sequence is CASSAGTGDGYTF. As DNA, the CDR3 is TGTGCCAGCAGCGCCGGGACAGGTGATGGCTACACCTTC.

The V call is TRBV9, the J call TRBJ1-4; TRBD1 might be the D (5 bases). V was clipped by 4 bases and J by 0 bases, with 13 bases between them. Germline CDR1 is SGDLS and CDR2 is YYNGEE. This CDR3 region has 16 residues. For the CDR3, the DNA is TGTGCCAGCAGCCAGTGGCAGGGAACAACTAATGAAAAACTGTTTTTT. It translates to CASSQWQGTTNEKLFF.

V and J are TRBV7-8 and TRBJ1-2; 8 bases align to TRBD1. Trimming cost V 5 bases and J 5 bases; bases outside gene matches: 4. Per germline, CDR1 SGHVS and CDR2 FQNEAQ. This CDR3 has 13 amino acids. The CDR3 spells CASSQTGGYGYTF. CDR3 in DNA: TGTGCCAGCAGCCAAACAGGGGGATATGGCTACACCTTC.

This clone was observed once. The genes are TRBV7-9 and TRBJ2-5; 7 bases match TRBD2. Germline trimming cut 4 bases from V and 5 bases from J; bases unmatched to any gene: 4. The germline CDR1 and CDR2 sequences are SEHNR and FQNEAQ (reference sequence). The CDR3 is 13 amino acids. The CDR3 spells CASSWGEGETQYF. CDR3 DNA sequence: TGTGCCAGCAGCTGGGGGGAGGGGGAGACCCAGTACTTC.

This clone is a singleton in its sample. The rearrangement joins TRBV6-4 to TRBJ2-1; 8 bases fit TRBD2. Germline V lookup: CDR1 MRHNA, CDR2 SNTAGT. This CDR3 comprises 15 residues. V was pared by 5 bases and J by 3 bases, with 6 bases of the junction left unmatched. The CDR3 sequence is CASSSSGTIYNEQFF. CDR3 nucleotides: TGTGCCAGCAGTAGTAGCGGGACTATCTACAATGAGCAGTTCTTC.

The J gene is TRBJ2-7, the V gene TRBV28, with 14 bases aligning to TRBD2. The CDR3 length is 15 residues. CDR1 is MDHEN and CDR2 is SYDVKM in the germline V gene. Trimming at V came to 6 bases and at J to 2 bases, leaving 3 bases not matched to a gene. The CDR3 DNA reads as TGTGCCAGCAGCTTGACTAGCGGGGGGGCCTACGAGCAGTACTTC. Translating it yields CASSLTSGGAYEQYF.

This chain uses TRBV21-1 with TRBJ2-4; TRBD2 was called by the table and not checked on the DNA. TRBV21-1 is annotated as a pseudogene. The CDR3 totals 14 residues. CDR3: CASSRGDSRNIQYF. In DNA, the CDR3 is TGTGCCAGCAGCCGGGGTGATTCGAGGAACATTCAGTACTTC.

The chain joins TRBV3-1 (or the pseudogene TRBV3-2) to TRBJ2-7; 7 bases are shared with TRBD1. The CDR3 contains 14 residues. Germline V gene data show CDR1 as LGHDT and CDR2 as YNNKEL (reference sequence). Losses at the gene ends were 2 bases for V and 7 bases for J; bases not matched to a gene: 8. The CDR3 sequence: CASSQNRGGGEQYF. CDR3 bases: TGTGCCAGCAGCCAAAACAGGGGTGGAGGTGAGCAGTACTTC.

The chain combines TRBV11-2 with TRBJ2-4, with 9 bases matching TRBD1. Germline assignment: CDR1 SGHAT and CDR2 FQNNGV. Trimming removed 8 bases from V and 4 bases from J; junction bases left unmatched: 3. This CDR3 region has 13 residues. CDR3 bases: TGTGCCAGCGGGGACAGGGATAAAAACATTCAGTACTTC. Protein sequence: CASGDRDKNIQYF. The full variable domain, in which reference TRBV11-2 and TRBJ2-4 provide the parts outside the CDR3, is EAGVAQSPRYKIIEKRQSVAFWCNPISGHATLYWYQQILGQGPKLLIQFQNNGVVDDSQLPKDRFSAERLKGVDSTLKIQPAKLEDSAVYLCASGDRDKNIQYFGAGTRLSVL.

The gene calls are TRBV7-2 and TRBJ2-7; 9 nucleotides align to TRBD1. Germline loops: CDR1 SGHTA, CDR2 FQGNSA. This CDR3 is 15 amino acids long. J lost 3 bases, V lost 5 bases, and 8 bases had no gene match. The CDR3 sequence: CASSQDRGAFYEQYF. The CDR3 DNA reads as TGTGCCAGCAGCCAGGACAGGGGCGCCTTCTACGAGCAGTACTTC.

This sequence joins TRBV9 and TRBJ2-7; TRBD1 matches at 7 bases. This CDR3 has 15 residues. Germline V gives CDR1 SGDLS, CDR2 YYNGEE. V lost 3 bases to trimming and J lost 3 bases; unmatched junction nucleotides: 9. CDR3 in DNA: TGTGCCAGCAGCGCCGCCGGGACAGCCAACTACGAGCAGTACTTC. It specifies CASSAAGTANYEQYF.

This clone was counted once. The V gene is TRBV6-2 or TRBV6-3, the J gene TRBJ2-1; the D gene is possibly TRBD2 (6 bases). Between the trimmed V and J ends, which lost 0 bases and 5 bases, there was a span of 14 bases. Per the germline V gene, CDR1 is MNHEY and CDR2 is SVGEGT. The CDR3 consists of 16 residues. The CDR3 protein is CASSYSIGSEDNEQFF. The CDR3 nucleotides are TGTGCCAGCAGTTACTCGATCGGGAGTGAGGACAATGAGCAGTTCTTC.